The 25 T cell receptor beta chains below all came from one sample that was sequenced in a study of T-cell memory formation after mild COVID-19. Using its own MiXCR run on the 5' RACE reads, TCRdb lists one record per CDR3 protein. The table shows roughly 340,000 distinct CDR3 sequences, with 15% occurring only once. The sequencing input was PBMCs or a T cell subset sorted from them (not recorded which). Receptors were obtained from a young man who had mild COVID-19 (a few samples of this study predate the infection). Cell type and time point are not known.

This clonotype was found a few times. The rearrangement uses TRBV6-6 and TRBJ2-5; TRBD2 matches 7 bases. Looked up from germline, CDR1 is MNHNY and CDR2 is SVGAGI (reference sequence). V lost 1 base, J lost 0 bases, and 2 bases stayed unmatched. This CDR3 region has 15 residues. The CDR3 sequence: CASSYYAGDQETQYF. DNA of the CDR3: TGTGCCAGCAGTTACTACGCGGGGGACCAAGAGACCCAGTACTTC.

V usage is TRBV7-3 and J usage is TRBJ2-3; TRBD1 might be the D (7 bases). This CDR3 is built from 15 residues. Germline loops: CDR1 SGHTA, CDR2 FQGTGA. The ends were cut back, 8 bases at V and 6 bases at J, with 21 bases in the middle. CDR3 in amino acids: CASSSRGASSDTQYF. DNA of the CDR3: TGTGCCAGCTCCTCCAGGGGGGCTAGCTCTGATACGCAGTATTTT.

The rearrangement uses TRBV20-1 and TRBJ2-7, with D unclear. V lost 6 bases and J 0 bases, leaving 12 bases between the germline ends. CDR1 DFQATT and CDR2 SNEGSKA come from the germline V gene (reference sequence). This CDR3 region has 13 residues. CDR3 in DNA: TGCAGTGCCCCCAGGCCGAGCTCCTACGAGCAGTACGTC. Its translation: CSAPRPSSYEQYV.

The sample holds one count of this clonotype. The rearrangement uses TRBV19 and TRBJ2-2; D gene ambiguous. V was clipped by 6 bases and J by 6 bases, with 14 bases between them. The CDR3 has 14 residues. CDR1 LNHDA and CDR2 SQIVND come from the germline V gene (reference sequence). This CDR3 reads CASSPRVLAGELFF. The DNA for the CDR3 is TGTGCCAGTAGCCCTCGCGTGCTGGCCGGGGAGCTGTTTTTT. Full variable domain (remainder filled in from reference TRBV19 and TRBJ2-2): DGGITQSPKYLFRKEGQNVTLSCEQNLNHDAMYWYRQDPGQGLRLIYYSQIVNDFQKGDIAEGYSVSREKKESFPLTVTSAQKNPTAFYLCASSPRVLAGELFFGEGSRLTVL.

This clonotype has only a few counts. CDR3 in DNA: TGTGCCAGCAGCTTGGGCGGGGGCCTTACCCCAGCCCAGTACTTC. Amino acids: CASSLGGGLTPAQYF. The rearrangement joins TRBV11-2 to TRBJ2-5; D is possibly TRBD2 (7 bases). V was pared by 3 bases and J by 9 bases, with 20 bases between. The CDR3 covers 15 residues. Germline lookup yields CDR1 SGHAT and CDR2 FQNNGV.

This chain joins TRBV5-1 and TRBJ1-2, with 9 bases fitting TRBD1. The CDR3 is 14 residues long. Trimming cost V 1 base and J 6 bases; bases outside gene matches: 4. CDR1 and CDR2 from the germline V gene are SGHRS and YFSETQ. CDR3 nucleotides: TGCGCCAGCAGCTTGACAGGGGGCGCGGATGGCTACACCTTC. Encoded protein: CASSLTGGADGYTF.

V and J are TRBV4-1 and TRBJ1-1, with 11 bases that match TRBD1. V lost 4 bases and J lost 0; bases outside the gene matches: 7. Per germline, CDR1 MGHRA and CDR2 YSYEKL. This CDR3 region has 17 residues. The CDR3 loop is CASSRTGGASMNTEAFF. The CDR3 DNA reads TGCGCCAGCAGCCGGACAGGGGGCGCGAGTATGAACACTGAAGCTTTCTTT.

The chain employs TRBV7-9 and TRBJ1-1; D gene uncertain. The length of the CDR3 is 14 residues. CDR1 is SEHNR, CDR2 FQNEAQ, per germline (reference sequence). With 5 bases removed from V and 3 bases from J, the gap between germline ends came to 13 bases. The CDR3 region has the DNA TGTGCCAGCAGCAAACCGGGGTGGGACACTGAAGCTTTCTTT. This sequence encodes CASSKPGWDTEAFF.

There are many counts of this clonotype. Here the CDR3 reads CASSLALADTQYF. The CDR3 DNA sequence: TGCGCCAGCAGCTTGGCATTAGCAGATACGCAGTATTTT. The chain combines TRBV5-1 with TRBJ2-3; the D is unclear. The CDR3 is 13 residues long. Germline assignment: CDR1 SGHRS and CDR2 YFSETQ. Trimming stripped 0 bases from V and 4 bases from J, with 6 bases between.

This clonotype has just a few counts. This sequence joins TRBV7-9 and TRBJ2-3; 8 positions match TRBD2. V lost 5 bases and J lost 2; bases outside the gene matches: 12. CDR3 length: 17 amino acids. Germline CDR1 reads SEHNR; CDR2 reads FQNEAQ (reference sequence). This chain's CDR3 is CASSRPIAAGATDTQYF. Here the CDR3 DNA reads TGTGCCAGCAGCCGCCCAATAGCAGCGGGGGCCACAGATACGCAGTATTTT.

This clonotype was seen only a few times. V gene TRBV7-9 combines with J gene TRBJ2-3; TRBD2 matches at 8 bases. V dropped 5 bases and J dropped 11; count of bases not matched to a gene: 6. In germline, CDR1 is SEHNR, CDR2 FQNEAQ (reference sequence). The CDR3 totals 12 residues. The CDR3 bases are TGTGCCAGCAGCCTACCGGGACTAGAGCAGTATTTT. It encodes CASSLPGLEQYF.

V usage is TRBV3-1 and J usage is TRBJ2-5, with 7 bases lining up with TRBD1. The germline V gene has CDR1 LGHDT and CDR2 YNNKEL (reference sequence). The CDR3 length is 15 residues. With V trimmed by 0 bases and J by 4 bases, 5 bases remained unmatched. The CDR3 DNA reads TGTGCCAGCAGCCAAGATCTGCAGGGGGTAGAGACCCAGTACTTC. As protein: CASSQDLQGVETQYF.

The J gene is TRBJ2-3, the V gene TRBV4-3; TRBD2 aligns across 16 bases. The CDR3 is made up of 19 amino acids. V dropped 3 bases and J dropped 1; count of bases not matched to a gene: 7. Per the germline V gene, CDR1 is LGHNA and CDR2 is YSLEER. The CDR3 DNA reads TGCGCCAGCAGCCAGCGGGGACTAGCGGGGGGGTCGGGCACAGATACGCAGTATTTT. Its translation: CASSQRGLAGGSGTDTQYF.

The CDR3 region has the DNA TGTGCCAGCAGCCAGCCCAACCGCTATGGCTACACCTTC. It specifies CASSQPNRYGYTF. The chain carries TRBV14 and TRBJ1-2; D gene uncertain. Germline V gene sequence: CDR1 SGHDN, CDR2 FVKESK. There are 13 residues in the CDR3. V shed 3 bases and J shed 4 bases, with 9 bases lying between them.

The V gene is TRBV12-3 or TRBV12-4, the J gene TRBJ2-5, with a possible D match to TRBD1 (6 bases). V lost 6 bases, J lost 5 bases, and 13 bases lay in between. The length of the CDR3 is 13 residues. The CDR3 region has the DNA TGTGCCAGCAGCCCCGCGGACAGCGAGACCCAGTACTTC. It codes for CASSPADSETQYF.

DNA for the CDR3: TGTGCCAGCAGTTCTCGGGGCTTGGGGGAGACCCAGTACTTC. It yields the protein CASSSRGLGETQYF. The V gene is TRBV6-5, the J gene TRBJ2-5; D may be TRBD1 or TRBD2 (5 bases each). The CDR3 has 14 amino acids. Trimming removed 4 bases from V and 5 bases from J, with 14 bases in between. Germline-derived CDR1 and CDR2 are MNHEY and SVGAGI.

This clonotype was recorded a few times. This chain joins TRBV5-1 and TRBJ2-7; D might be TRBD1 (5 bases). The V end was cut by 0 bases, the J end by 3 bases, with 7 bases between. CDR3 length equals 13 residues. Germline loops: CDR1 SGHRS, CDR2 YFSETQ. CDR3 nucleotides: TGCGCCAGCAGCTTGGAGGACAACTACGAGCAGTACTTC. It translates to CASSLEDNYEQYF. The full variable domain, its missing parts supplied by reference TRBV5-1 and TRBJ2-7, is KAGVTQTPRYLIKTRGQQVTLSCSPISGHRSVSWYQQTPGQGLQFLFEYFSETQRNKGNFPGRFSGRQFSNSRSEMNVSTLELGDSALYLCASSLEDNYEQYFGPGTRLTVT.

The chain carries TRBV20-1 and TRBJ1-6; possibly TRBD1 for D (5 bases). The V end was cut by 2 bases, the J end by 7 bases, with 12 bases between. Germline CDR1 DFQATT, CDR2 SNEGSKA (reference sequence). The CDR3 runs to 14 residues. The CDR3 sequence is CSARLVGTNSPLHF. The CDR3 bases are TGCAGTGCTAGATTGGTAGGGACGAATTCACCCCTCCACTTT.

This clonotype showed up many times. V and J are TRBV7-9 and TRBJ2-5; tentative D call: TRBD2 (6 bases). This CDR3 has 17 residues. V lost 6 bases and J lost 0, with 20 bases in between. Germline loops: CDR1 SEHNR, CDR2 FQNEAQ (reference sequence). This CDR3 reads CASSQLARGDDQETQYF. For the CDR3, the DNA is TGTGCCAGCAGTCAGCTAGCGCGTGGTGATGACCAAGAGACCCAGTACTTC.

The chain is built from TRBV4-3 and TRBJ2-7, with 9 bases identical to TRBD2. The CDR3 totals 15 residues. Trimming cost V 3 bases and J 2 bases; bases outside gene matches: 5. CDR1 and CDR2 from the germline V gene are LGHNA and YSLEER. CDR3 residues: CASSHQRGAAYEQYF. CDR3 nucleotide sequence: TGCGCCAGCAGCCACCAGCGGGGGGCGGCCTACGAGCAGTACTTC.

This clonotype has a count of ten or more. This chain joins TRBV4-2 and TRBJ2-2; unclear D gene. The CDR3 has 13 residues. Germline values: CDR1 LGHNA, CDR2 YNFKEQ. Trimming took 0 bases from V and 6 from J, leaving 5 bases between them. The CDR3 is CASSQDRPGELFF. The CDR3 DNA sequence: TGTGCCAGCAGCCAAGACAGGCCCGGGGAGCTGTTTTTT.

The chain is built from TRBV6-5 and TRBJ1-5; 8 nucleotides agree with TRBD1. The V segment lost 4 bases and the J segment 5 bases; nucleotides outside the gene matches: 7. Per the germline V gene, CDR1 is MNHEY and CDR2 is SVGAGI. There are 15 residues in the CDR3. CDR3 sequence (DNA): TGTGCCAGCAGTTCACTAGACAGGGGTGATCAGCCCCAGCATTTT. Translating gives CASSSLDRGDQPQHF.

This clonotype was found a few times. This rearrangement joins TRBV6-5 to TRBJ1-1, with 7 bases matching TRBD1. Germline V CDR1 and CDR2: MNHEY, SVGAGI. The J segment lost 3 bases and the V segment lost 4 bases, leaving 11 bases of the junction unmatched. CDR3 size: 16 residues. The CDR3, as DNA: TGTGCCAGCAGTTCCGTAGGGGGCCTGAGGGACACTGAAGCTTTCTTT. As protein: CASSSVGGLRDTEAFF.

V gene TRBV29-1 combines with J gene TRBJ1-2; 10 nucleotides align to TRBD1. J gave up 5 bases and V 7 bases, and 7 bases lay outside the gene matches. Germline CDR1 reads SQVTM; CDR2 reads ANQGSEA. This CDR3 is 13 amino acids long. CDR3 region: CSDVPGQGYGYTF. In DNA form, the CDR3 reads TGCAGCGACGTACCGGGACAGGGGTATGGCTACACCTTC.

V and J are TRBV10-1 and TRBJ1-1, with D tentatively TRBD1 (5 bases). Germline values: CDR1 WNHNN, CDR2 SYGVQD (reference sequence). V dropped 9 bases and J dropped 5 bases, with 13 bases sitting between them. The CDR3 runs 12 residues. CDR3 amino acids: CARERGWTEAFF. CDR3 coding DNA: TGCGCCAGGGAAAGGGGATGGACTGAAGCTTTCTTT.